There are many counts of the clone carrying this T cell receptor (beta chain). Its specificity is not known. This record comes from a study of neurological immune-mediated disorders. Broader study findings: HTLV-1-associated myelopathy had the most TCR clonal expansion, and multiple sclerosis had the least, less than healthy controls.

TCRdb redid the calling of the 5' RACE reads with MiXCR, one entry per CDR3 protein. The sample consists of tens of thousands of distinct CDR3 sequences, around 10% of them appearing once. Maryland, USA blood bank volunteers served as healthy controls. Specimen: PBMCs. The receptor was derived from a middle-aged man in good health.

CDR3 protein: CSARVRPIIYGYTF. CDR3 DNA sequence: TGCAGTGCTAGAGTACGTCCTATAATCTATGGCTACACCTTC. The chain uses TRBV20-1 and TRBJ1-2; no firm D call. Germline CDR1 DFQATT, CDR2 SNEGSKA (reference sequence). CDR3 length: 14 amino acids. V dropped 1 base and J dropped 4 bases, with 13 bases sitting between them.